The TCR beta chain described here comes from a study of T cells after yellow fever vaccination. One entry per CDR3 protein, called by TCRdb with MiXCR from the 5' RACE reads. The sample holds hundreds of thousands of distinct CDR3 sequences, about 4% seen once. Findings and caveats of the study: Boosting was followed by the reappearance of most primary-vaccination clones (approximately 97% CD4, around 91% CD8). Researchers noted that a small share of clonotypes showed up in both CD4 and CD8 compartments.

Germline V gene lookup returns CDR1 LNHDA and CDR2 SQIVND (reference sequence). V lost 3 bases and J 2 bases, leaving 5 bases between the germline ends. The CDR3 spans 13 residues. This clonotype was found many times. Its antigen is currently unknown. The V gene is TRBV19, the J gene TRBJ1-5, with D perhaps TRBD1 (5 bases). This material consisted of PBMCs, taken 5 days after the yellow fever booster vaccination. This sequence originates from a man younger than 35 who received the YFV17D yellow fever vaccine. In DNA form, the CDR3 reads TGTGCCAGTAGTATGACAGGCAATCAGCCCCAGCATTTT. The encoded protein is CASSMTGNQPQHF.